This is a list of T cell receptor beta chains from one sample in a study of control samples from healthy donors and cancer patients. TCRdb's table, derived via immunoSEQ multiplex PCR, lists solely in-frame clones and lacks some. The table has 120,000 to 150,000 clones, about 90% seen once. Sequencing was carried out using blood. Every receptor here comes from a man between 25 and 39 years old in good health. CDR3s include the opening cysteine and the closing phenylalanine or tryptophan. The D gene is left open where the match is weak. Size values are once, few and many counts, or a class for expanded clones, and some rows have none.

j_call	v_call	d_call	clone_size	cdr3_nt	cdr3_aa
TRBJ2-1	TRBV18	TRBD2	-	TGTGCCAGCTCACCGTTTTCCGGGACTAGCGCCTCCGGGGATGAGTTCTTC	CASSPFSGTSASGDEFF
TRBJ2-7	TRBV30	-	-	TGTGCCTGGAGTGTACAATTGGGCGCCGAGCAGTACTTC	CAWSVQLGAEQYF
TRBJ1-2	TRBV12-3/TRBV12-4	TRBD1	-	TGTGCCAGCAGTTTGGGGACAGACTATGGCTACACCTTC	CASSLGTDYGYTF
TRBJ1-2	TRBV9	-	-	TGTGCCAGCAGCGTAGGGAGCAATGGCTACACCTTC	CASSVGSNGYTF
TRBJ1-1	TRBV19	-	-	TGTGCCAGTACTTTGGGGGGCTTTATGAACACTGAAGCTTTCTTT	CASTLGGFMNTEAFF
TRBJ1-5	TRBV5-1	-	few	TGCGCCAGCAGCAAAGACACGGGGGGCAATCAGCCCCAGCATTTT	CASSKDTGGNQPQHF
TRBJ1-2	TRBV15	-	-	TGTGCCACCAGCGGAGGGACGGCTTATGGCTACACCTTC	CATSGGTAYGYTF
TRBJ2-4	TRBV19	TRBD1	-	TGTGCCAGTAGTATGGACAGGGGGAACATTCAGTACTTC	CASSMDRGNIQYF
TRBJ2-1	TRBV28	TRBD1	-	TGTGCCAGCATCGAACAGGGGTCCTACAATGAGCAGTTCTTC	CASIEQGSYNEQFF
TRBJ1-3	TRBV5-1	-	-	TGCGCCAGCAGCTTGGAGCCTGGTATCTCTGGAAACACCATATATTTT	CASSLEPGISGNTIYF
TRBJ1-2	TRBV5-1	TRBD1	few	TGCGCCAGCAGCTTGGAGGGAGGGGGCGCCTATGGCTACACCTTC	CASSLEGGGAYGYTF
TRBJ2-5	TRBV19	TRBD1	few	TGTGCCAGTAGTATAGGACAGGGGTATGGAGAGACCCAGTACTTC	CASSIGQGYGETQYF
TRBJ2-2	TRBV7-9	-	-	TGTGCCAGCAGGTCGTCTGGACGTTTGAACACCGGGGAGCTGTTTTTT	CASRSSGRLNTGELFF
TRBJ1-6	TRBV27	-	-	TGTGCCAGCAGTTTAGCAGGGATTTATAATTCACCCCTCCACTTT	CASSLAGIYNSPLHF
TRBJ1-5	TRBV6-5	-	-	TGTGCCAGCAGTTATGGGGGGAATCAGCCCCAGCATTTT	CASSYGGNQPQHF
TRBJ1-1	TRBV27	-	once	TGTGCCAGCAGTTTTCAGGGATCCACTGAAGCTTTCTTT	CASSFQGSTEAFF
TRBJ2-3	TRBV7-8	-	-	TGTGCCAGCAGCTTAAGGGGGGGCCCAGATACGCAGTATTTT	CASSLRGGPDTQYF
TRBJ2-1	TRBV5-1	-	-	TGCGCCAGCAGATTATCCGTCGCTGAGCAGTTCTTC	CASRLSVAEQFF
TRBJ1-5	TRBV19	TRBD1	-	TGTGCCAGTAGCCCAGACAGGGGATCTTGGCAGCCCCAGCATTTT	CASSPDRGSWQPQHF
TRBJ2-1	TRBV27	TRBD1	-	TGTGCCAGCAGTTTTTCCCGGGACAGGGGCAATGAGCAGTTCTTC	CASSFSRDRGNEQFF
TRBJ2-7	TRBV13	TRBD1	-	TGTGCCAGCAGCTCTACGGGACAGGTCTACGAGCAGTACTTC	CASSSTGQVYEQYF
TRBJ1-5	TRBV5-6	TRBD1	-	TGTGCCAGCAGCTTCAAACAGGGGGCTGGCCAGCCCCAGCATTTT	CASSFKQGAGQPQHF
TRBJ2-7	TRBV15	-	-	TGTGCCACCAGCAGACTCGGCGGCCCCAAACAGCAGTACTTC	CATSRLGGPKQQYF
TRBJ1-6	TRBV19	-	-	TGTGCCAGTAGTTCCTCCGGCCAGCCCAATTCACCCCTCCACTTT	CASSSSGQPNSPLHF
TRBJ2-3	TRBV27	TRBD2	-	TGTGCCAGCAGTCCCCTTGGAGCGGGGGATTATACGCAGTATTTT	CASSPLGAGDYTQYF
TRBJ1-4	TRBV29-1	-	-	TGCAGCGTTAGGGACAACTCTAATGAAAAACTGTTTTTT	CSVRDNSNEKLFF
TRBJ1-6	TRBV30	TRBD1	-	TGTGCCTGGAGTGGGACAGGGACAAATTCACCCCTCCACTTT	CAWSGTGTNSPLHF
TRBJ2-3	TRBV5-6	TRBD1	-	TGTGCCAGCAGCTTGGTGGGACAGGGGGCAACAGATACGCAGTATTTT	CASSLVGQGATDTQYF
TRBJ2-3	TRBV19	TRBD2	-	TGTGCCAGTAACATAGCGGGGAGCTCAGATACGCAGTATTTT	CASNIAGSSDTQYF
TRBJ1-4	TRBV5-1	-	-	TGCGCCAGCAGCCCCCTGCGGGACGGCTTTAATGAAAAACTGTTTTTT	CASSPLRDGFNEKLFF
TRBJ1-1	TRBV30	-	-	TGTGCCTGGGGGCAAGATGATAACACTGAAGCTTTCTTT	CAWGQDDNTEAFF
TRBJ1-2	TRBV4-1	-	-	TGCGCCAGCAGCCAACCCCGGGTGGGAAACTATGGCTACACCTTC	CASSQPRVGNYGYTF
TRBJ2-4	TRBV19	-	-	TGTGCCAGTATGGTACTGGGGGCCGGGAAAAACATTCAGTACTTC	CASMVLGAGKNIQYF
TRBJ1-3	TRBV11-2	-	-	TGTGCCAGCAGCTACACCCAGAACTCTGGAAACACCATATATTTT	CASSYTQNSGNTIYF
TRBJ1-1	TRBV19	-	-	TGTGCCAGTAGTACTGGGGGGCTTAACACTGAAGCTTTCTTT	CASSTGGLNTEAFF
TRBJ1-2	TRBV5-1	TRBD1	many	TGCGCCAGCAGCCCAGGGGACAGGGAAAACTATGGCTACACCTTC	CASSPGDRENYGYTF
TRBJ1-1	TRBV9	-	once	TGTGCCAGCAACGCTCAACTGAACACTGAAGCTTTCTTT	CASNAQLNTEAFF
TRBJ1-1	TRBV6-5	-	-	TGTGCCAGCGGTTACCCCACAGGGCGTACTGAAGCTTTCTTT	CASGYPTGRTEAFF
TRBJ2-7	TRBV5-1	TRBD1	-	TGCGCCAGCAGCGTGACAGGGTACGAGCAGTACTTC	CASSVTGYEQYF
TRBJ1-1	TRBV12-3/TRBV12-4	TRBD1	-	TGTGCCAGCAGAGACCAGGACAGGATTGCTTTCTTT	CASRDQDRIAFF
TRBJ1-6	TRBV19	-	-	TGTGCCAGTAGTATCGATTCCGTGGCAGGGGCAAGTTTCAATTCACCCCTCCACTTT	CASSIDSVAGASFNSPLHF
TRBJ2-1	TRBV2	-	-	TGTGCCAGCAGTGGACTAGTTGGTGAGCAGTTCTTC	CASSGLVGEQFF
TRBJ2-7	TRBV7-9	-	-	TGTGCCAGCAGCTTGGAGAACACCGGCTCCTACGAGCAGTACTTC	CASSLENTGSYEQYF
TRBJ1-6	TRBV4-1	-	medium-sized	TGCGCCAGCAGCCAAGAGGTTAAGGGGTTTTCCGATAATTCACCCCTCCACTTT	CASSQEVKGFSDNSPLHF
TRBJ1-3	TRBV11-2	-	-	TGTGCCAGCAGCCCCGGGGGTTCTGGAAACACCATATATTTT	CASSPGGSGNTIYF
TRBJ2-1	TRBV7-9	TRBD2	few	TGTGCCAGCAGCTTACTAGCGGGGGGGAATTACAATGAGCAGTTCTTC	CASSLLAGGNYNEQFF
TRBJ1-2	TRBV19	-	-	TGTGCCAGTAGTATGGAGGGCTACACCTTC	CASSMEGYTF
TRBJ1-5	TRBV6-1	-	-	TGTGCCAGCAGTGAAGCGGGTAGCAATCAGCCCCAGCATTTT	CASSEAGSNQPQHF
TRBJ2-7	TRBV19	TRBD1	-	TGTGCCAGTAGTCCTCGGACAGGGGGCTACGAGCAGTACTTC	CASSPRTGGYEQYF